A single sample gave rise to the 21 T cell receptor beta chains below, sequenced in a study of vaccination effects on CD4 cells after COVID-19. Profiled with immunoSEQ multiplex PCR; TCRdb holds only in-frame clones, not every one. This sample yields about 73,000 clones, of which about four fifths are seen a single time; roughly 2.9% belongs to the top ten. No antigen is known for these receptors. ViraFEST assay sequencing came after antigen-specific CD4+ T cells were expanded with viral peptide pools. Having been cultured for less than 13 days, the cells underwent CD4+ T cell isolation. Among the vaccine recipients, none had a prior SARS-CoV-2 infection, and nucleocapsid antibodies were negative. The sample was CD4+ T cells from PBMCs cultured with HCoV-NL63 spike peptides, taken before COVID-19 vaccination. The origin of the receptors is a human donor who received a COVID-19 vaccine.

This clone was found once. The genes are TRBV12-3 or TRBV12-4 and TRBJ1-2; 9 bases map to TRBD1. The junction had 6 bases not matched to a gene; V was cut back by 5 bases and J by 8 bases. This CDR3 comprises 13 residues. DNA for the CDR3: TGTGCCAGCAGTCTTACAGGGGGCATGGGCTACACCTTC. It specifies CASSLTGGMGYTF.

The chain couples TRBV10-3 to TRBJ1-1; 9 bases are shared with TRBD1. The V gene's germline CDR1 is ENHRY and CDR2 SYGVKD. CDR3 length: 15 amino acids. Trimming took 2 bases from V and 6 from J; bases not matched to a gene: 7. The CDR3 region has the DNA TGTGCCATCAGTGAGCCTTACCGGGACAGGGCTGAAGCTTTCTTT. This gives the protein CAISEPYRDRAEAFF.

The CDR3 protein is CASSLIGLAGGETQYF. CDR3 nucleotides: TGTGCCAGCAGCTTAATCGGACTAGCGGGGGGAGAGACCCAGTACTTC. The chain uses TRBV11-2 and TRBJ2-5; 14 bases map to TRBD2. The CDR3 runs to 16 residues. Germline values: CDR1 SGHAT, CDR2 FQNNGV. With V trimmed by 2 bases and J by 4 bases, 3 bases remained unmatched.

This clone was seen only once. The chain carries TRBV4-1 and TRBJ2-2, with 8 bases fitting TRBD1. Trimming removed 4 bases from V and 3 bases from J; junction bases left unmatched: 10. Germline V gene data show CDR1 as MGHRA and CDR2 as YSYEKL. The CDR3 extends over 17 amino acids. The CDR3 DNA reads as TGCGCCAGCAGCCGATCCGGACAGGGCGGGCACACCGGGGAGCTGTTTTTT. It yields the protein CASSRSGQGGHTGELFF.

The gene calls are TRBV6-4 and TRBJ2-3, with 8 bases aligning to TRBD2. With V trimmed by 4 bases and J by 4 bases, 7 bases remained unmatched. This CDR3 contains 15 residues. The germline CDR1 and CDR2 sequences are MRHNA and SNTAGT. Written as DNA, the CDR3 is TGTGCCAGCAGTGTTTCGGGGGGGCCTCCAGATACGCAGTATTTT. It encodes CASSVSGGPPDTQYF.

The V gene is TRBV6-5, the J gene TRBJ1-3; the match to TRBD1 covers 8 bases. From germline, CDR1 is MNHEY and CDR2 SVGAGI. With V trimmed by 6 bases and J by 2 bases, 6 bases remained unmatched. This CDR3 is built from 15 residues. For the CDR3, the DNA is TGTGCCAGCAGCCGACGGACAGGGACTGGAAACACCATATATTTT. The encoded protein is CASSRRTGTGNTIYF.

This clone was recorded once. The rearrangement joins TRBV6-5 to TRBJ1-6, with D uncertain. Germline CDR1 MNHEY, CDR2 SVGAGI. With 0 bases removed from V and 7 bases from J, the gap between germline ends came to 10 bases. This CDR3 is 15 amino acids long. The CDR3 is CASSYSGNPNSPLHF. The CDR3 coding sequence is TGTGCCAGCAGTTACTCAGGGAATCCGAATTCACCCCTCCACTTT.

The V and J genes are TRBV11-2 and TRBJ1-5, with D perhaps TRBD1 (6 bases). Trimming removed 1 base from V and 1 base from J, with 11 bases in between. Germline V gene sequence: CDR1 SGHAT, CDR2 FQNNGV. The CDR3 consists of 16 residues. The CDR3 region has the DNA TGTGCCAGCAGCTTAGGGACAGAGAGAAGCAATCAGCCCCAGCATTTT. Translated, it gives CASSLGTERSNQPQHF. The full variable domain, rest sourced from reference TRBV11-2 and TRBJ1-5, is EAGVAQSPRYKIIEKRQSVAFWCNPISGHATLYWYQQILGQGPKLLIQFQNNGVVDDSQLPKDRFSAERLKGVDSTLKIQPAKLEDSAVYLCASSLGTERSNQPQHFGDGTRLSIL.

The CDR3: CASSPPDPSSYGYTF. CDR3 in DNA: TGTGCCAGCTCACCACCGGACCCTTCTTCTTATGGCTACACCTTC. This rearrangement joins TRBV18 to TRBJ1-2; the D is unclear. The germline V gene has CDR1 KGHSH and CDR2 LQKENI. The CDR3 contains 15 residues. Trimming removed 0 bases from V and 5 bases from J, with 13 bases in between.

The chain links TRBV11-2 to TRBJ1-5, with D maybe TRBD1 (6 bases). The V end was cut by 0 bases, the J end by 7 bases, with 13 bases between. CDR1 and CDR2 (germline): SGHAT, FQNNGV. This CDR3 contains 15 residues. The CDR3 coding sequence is TGTGCCAGCAGCTTAGACGGTCAGGGGACGCAGCCCCAGCATTTT. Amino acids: CASSLDGQGTQPQHF.

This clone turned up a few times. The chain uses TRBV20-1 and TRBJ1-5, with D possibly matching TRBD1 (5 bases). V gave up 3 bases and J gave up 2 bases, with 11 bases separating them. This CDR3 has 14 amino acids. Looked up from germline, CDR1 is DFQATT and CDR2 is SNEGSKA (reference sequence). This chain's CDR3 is CSASLGPGNQPQHF. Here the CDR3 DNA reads TGCAGTGCTAGTCTGGGGCCGGGCAATCAGCCCCAGCATTTT.

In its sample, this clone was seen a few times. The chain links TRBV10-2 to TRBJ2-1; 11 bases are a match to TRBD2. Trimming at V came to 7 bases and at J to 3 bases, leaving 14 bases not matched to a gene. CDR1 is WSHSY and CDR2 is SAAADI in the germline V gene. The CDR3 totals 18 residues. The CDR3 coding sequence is TGCGCCAGCACCGGGCTAGCGGGGGGTCAAGAACACTACAATGAGCAGTTCTTC. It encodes CASTGLAGGQEHYNEQFF.

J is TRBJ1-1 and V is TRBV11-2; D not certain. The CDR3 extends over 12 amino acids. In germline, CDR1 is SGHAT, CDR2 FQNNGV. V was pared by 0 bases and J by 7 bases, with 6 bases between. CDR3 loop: CASSLDEGEAFF. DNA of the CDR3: TGTGCCAGCAGCTTAGATGAGGGTGAAGCTTTCTTT.

The CDR3: CASSPLRAGGRNEQFF. CDR3 coding DNA: TGTGCCAGCAGCCCCCTTAGAGCGGGGGGGCGGAATGAGCAGTTCTTC. The rearrangement links TRBV3-1 (or the pseudogene TRBV3-2) to TRBJ2-1; 10 nucleotides align to TRBD2. Germline-derived CDR1 and CDR2 are LGHDT and YNNKEL (reference sequence). The junction had 10 bases not matched to a gene; V was cut back by 4 bases and J by 7 bases. There are 16 residues in the CDR3.

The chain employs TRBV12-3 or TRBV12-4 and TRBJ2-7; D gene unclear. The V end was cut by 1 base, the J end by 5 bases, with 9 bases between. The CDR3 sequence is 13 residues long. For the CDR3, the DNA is TGTGCCAGCAGTTTAGGAAAAAATGACGAGCAGTACGTC. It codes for CASSLGKNDEQYV.

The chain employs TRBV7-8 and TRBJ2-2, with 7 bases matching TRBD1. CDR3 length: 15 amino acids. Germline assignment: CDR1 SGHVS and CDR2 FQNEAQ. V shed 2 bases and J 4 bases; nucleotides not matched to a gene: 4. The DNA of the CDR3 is TGTGCCAGCAGCTTAACCGGGACAGTCACCGGGGAGCTGTTTTTT. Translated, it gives CASSLTGTVTGELFF.

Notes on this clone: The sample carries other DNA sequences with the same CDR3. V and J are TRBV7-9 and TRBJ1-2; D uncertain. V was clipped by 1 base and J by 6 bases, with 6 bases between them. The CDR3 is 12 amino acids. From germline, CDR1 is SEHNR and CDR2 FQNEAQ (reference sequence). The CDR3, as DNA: TGTGCCAGCAGCTTAGAAGGGCATGGCTACACCTTC. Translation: CASSLEGHGYTF.

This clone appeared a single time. The CDR3 DNA is TGTGCCAGCAGCACCCGCGGGGTTGATACGCAGTATTTT. It specifies CASSTRGVDTQYF. The gene calls are TRBV7-2 and TRBJ2-3, with a weak D call TRBD2 (6 bases). This CDR3 comprises 13 residues. Trimming stripped 5 bases from V and 6 bases from J, with 12 bases between. Germline V gives CDR1 SGHTA, CDR2 FQGNSA.

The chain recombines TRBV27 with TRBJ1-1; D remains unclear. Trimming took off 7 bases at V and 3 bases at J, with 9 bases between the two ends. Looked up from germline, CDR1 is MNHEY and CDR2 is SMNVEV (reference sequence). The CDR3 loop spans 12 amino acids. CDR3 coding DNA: TGTGCCAGCACTTGGGTTGACACTGAAGCTTTCTTT. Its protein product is CASTWVDTEAFF.

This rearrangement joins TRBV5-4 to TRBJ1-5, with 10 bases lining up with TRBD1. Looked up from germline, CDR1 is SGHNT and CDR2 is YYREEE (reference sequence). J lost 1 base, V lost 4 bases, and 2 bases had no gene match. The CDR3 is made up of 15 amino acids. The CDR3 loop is CASSPDRGSNQPQHF. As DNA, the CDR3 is TGTGCCAGCAGCCCGGACAGGGGGAGCAATCAGCCCCAGCATTTT.

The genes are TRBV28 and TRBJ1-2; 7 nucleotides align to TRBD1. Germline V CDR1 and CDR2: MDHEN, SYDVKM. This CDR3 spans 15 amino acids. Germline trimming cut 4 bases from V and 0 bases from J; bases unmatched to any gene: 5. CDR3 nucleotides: TGTGCCAGCAGTTCCGGGACAGCAACTAACTATGGCTACACCTTC. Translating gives CASSSGTATNYGYTF.